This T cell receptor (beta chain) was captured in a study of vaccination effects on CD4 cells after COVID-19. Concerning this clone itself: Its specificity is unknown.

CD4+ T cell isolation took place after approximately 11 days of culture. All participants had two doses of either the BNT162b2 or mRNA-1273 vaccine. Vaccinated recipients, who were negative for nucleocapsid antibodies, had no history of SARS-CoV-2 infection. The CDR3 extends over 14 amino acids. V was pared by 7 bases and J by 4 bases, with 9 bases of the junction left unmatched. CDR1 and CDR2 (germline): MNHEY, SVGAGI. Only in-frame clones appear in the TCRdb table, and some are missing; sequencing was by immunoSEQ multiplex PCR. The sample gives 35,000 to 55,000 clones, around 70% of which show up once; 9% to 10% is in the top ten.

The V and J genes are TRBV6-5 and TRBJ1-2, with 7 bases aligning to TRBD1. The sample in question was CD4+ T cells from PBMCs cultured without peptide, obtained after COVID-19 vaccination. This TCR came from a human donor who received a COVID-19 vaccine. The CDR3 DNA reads TGTGCCAGCACCACGGAAGGGGGCCTCTATGGCTACACCTTC. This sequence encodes CASTTEGGLYGYTF.